The present T cell receptor beta chain was sequenced within a study of molecular identifiers for immune sequencing clone quantification. TCRdb itself ran the PCR reads through MiXCR, one entry per CDR3 protein. The sample has tens of thousands of distinct CDR3 sequences; around a fifth are singletons. CDR1 is MNHEY and CDR2 is SVGAGI in the germline V gene. V was pared by 2 bases and J by 5 bases, with 18 bases between. The CDR3 is 16 amino acids. Sequenced sample: naive CD8+ T cells from blood, with Jurkat cell RNA spiked in. Sample subset: FACS-sorted CD8+CD4-CCR7+CD45RA+ naive T cells. The gene calls are TRBV6-5 and TRBJ1-1; perhaps TRBD1 as D (5 bases). This clonotype was sampled from a human donor in good health. Some libraries in this study had Jurkat cell RNA spiked in. The CDR3 protein is CASSYGTSGGWTEAFF. CDR3 nucleotide sequence: TGTGCCAGCAGTTACGGGACGTCCGGCGGTTGGACTGAAGCTTTCTTT.